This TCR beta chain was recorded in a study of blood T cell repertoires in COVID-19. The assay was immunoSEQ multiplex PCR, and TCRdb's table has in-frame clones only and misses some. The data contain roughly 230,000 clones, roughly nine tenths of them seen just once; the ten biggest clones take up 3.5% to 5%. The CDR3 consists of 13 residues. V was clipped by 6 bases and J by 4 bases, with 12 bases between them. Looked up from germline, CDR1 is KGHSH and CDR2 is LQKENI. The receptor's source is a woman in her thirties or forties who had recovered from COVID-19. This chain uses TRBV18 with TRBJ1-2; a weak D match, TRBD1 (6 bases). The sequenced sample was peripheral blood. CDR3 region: CASSLGQPYGYTF. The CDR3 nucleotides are TGTGCCAGCTCCCTTGGACAGCCCTATGGCTACACCTTC.